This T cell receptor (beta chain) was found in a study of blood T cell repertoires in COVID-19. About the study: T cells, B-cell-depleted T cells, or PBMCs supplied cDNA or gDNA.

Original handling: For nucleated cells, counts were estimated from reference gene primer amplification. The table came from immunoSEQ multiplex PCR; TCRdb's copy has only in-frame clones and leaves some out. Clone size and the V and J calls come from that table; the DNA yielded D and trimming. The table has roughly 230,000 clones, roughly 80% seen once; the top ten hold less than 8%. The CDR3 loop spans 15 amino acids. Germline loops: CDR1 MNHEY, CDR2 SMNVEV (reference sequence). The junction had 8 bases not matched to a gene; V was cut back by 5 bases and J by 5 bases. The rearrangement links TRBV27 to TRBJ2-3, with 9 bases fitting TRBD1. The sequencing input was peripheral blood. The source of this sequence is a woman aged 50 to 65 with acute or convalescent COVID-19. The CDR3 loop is CASSTGTGSKDTQYF. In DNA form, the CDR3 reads TGTGCCAGCAGTACCGGGACAGGGTCCAAAGATACGCAGTATTTT.